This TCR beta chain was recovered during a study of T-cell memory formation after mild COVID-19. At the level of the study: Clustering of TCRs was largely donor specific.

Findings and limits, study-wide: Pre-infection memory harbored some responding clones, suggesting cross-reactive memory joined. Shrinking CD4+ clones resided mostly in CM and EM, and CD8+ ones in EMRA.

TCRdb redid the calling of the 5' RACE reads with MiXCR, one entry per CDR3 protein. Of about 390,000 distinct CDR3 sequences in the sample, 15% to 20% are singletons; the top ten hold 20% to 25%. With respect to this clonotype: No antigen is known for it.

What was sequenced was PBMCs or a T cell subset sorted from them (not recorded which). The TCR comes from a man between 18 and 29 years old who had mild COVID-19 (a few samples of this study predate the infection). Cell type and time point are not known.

CDR3 bases: TGTGCCTGGACACCTAATGCCTACGAGCAGTACTTC. It encodes CAWTPNAYEQYF. The V and J genes are TRBV30 and TRBJ2-7; no firm D call. The CDR3 consists of 12 residues. Looked up from germline, CDR1 is GTSNPN and CDR2 is SVGIG (reference sequence). V lost 4 bases, J lost 2 bases, and 9 bases lay in between. Variable domain in full (rest from reference TRBV30 and TRBJ2-7): SQTIHQWPATLVQPVGSPLSLECTVEGTSNPNLYWYRQAAGRGLQLLFYSVGIGQISSEVPQNLSASRPQDRQFILSSKKLLLSDSGFYLCAWTPNAYEQYFGPGTRLTVT.